The clone carrying this T cell receptor beta chain was observed a single time. What it binds is unknown. These data are taken from a study of cytomegalovirus exposure and HLA in healthy donors. General study points: Exclusion applied to some V segments, including TRBV6-2 and TRBV6-3, as they were indistinguishable. Immune exposure information available was restricted to CMV serostatus. Compared with the roughly 700-donor mean, an Asian-associated ancestry cluster reportedly had fewer N-insertions, according to a later analysis.

PCR involved 60 Vbeta and 13 Jbeta primers. The method was immunoSEQ multiplex PCR; TCRdb's version includes in-frame clones alone and lacks a portion of them. The repertoire holds about 160,000 clones, with roughly three quarters as singletons. CDR3 size: 16 residues. V lost 5 bases and J lost 1; bases outside the gene matches: 9. Per the germline V gene, CDR1 is SEHNR and CDR2 is FQNEAQ (reference sequence). Sample: PBMCs. The chain carries TRBV7-9 and TRBJ2-3; TRBD2 agrees at 7 bases. This clonotype was sampled from a man between 60 and 70 years old in good health and CMV-seronegative. CDR3 protein: CASSLRAGAGTDTQYF. The CDR3, as DNA: TGTGCCAGCAGCCTGAGGGCGGGAGCGGGCACAGATACGCAGTATTTT.